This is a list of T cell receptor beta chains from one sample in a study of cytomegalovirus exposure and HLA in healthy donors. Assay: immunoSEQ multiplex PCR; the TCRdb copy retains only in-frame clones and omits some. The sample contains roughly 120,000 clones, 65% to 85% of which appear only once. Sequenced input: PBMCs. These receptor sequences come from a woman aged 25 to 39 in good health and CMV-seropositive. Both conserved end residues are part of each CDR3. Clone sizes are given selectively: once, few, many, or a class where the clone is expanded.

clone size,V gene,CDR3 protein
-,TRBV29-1,CSLRSGDGYTF
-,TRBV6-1,CASSDMGLAPHRGELFF
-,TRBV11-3,CASSFSYLSTDTQYF
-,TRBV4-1,CASSQEQGGQPQHF
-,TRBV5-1,CASSGGEAGEKLFF
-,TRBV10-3,CAAQNRGLSYGYTF
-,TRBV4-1,CASSQDGAGGADTQYF
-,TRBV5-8,CASSFGRTEAFF
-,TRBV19,CASSETGWHGYTF
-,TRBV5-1,CASSPGGGISSYEQYF
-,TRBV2,CASSRIAGGETQYF
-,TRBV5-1,CASSLGLAGAYSYEQYF
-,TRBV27,CASSWEPTGVYGYTF
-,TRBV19,CASMTGGLTNEKLFF
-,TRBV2,CASHGRGNTGELFF
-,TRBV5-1,CASSLEGGRAQETQYF
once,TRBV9,CASSYRTGHVYEQYF
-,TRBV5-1,CASSWNRGGETQYF
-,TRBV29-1,CSVGAGGYTF
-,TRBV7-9,CASSLGPLGKRTEAFF
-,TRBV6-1,CASSDVPGQGSGANVLTF
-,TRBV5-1,CASSHPQDGTGELFF
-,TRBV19,CASSLRVDGYTF
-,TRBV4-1,CASSQGHSGDGPQHF
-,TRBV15,CATSLRRGTEAFF
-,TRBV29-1,CSVEVAGADGYTF
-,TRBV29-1,CSVRQGGGYGYTF
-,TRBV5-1,CASSLTGGNEKLFF
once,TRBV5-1,CASSPGQAYYEQYF
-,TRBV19,CASSRRPNQPQHF
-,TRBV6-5,CASSYLAPRGTEAFF
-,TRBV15,CATSRALGLALTTSTDTQYF
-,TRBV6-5,CASRVTGGSYEQYF
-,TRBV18,CASSSGNEKLFF
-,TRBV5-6,CASSLPGQGMGNEQFF
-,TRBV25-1,CASSGDSEKLFF
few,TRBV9,CASSVGQNNEKLFF
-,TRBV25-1,CASSDPIGMIMGGYTF
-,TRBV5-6,CASSLAGTGQQPQHF
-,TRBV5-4,CASSPDRGTDTQYF
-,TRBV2,CASKAGLSSPLHF